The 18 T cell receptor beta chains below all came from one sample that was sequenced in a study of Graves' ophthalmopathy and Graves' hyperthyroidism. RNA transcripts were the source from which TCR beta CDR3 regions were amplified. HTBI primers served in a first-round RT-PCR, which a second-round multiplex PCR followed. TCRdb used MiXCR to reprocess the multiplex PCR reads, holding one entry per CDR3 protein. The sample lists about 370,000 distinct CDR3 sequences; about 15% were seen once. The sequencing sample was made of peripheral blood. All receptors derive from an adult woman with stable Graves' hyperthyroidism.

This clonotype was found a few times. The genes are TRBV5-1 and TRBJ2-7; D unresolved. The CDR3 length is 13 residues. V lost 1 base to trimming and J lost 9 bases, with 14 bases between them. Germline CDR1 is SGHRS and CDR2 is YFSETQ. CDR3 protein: CASSLTPGEWQYF. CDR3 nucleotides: TGCGCCAGCAGCTTGACCCCCGGAGAGTGGCAGTACTTC.

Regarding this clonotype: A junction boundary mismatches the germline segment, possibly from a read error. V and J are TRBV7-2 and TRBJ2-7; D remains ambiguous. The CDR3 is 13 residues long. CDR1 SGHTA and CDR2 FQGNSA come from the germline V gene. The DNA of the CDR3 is TGTGCCAACAGCTTGGGCCTGTACTACGAGCAGTACTTC. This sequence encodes CANSLGLYYEQYF.

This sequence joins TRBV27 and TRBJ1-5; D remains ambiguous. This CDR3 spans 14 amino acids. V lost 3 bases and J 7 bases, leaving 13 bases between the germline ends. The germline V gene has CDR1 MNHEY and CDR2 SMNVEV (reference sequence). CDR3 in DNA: TGTGCCAGCAGTTTTCGGGGAGGAAGGCAGCCCCAGCATTTT. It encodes CASSFRGGRQPQHF.

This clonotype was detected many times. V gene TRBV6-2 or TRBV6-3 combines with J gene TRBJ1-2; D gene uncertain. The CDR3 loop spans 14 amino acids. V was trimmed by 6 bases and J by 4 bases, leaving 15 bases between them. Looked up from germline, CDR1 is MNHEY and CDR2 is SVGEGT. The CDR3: CASSQPGRGYGYTF. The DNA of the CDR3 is TGTGCCAGCAGCCAGCCAGGCCGGGGCTATGGCTACACCTTC.

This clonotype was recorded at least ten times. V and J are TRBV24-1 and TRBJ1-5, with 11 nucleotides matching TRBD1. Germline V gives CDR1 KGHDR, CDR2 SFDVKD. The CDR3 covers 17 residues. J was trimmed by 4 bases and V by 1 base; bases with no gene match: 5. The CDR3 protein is CATSDLLDRGRNQPQHF. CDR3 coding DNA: TGTGCCACCAGTGATTTACTGGACAGGGGGCGAAATCAGCCCCAGCATTTT.

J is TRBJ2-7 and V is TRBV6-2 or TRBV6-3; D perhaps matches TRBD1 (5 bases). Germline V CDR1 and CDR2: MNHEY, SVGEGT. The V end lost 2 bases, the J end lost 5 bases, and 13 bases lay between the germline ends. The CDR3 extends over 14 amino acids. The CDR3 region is CASSYLDRGHEQYF. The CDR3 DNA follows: TGTGCCAGCAGTTACCTCGATAGGGGCCACGAGCAGTACTTC.

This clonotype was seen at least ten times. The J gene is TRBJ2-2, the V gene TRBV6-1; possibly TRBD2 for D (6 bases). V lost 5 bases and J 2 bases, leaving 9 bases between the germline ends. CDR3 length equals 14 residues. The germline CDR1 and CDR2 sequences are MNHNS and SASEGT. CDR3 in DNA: TGTGCCAGCAGTCCCGGACTAAACACCGGGGAGCTGTTTTTT. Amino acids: CASSPGLNTGELFF.

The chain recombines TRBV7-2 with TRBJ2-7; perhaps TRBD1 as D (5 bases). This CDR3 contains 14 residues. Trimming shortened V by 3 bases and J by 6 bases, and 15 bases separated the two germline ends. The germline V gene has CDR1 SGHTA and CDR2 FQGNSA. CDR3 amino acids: CASSLTATTAEQYF. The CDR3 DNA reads TGTGCCAGCAGCTTGACAGCCACAACGGCCGAGCAGTACTTC.

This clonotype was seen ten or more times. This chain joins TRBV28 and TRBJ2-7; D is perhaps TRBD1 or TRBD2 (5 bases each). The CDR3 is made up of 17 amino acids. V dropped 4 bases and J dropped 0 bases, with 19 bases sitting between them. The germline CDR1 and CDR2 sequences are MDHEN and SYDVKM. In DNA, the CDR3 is TGTGCCAGCAGTTCCCTTGGACCCGGGACCCACTCCTACGAGCAGTACTTC. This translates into CASSSLGPGTHSYEQYF.

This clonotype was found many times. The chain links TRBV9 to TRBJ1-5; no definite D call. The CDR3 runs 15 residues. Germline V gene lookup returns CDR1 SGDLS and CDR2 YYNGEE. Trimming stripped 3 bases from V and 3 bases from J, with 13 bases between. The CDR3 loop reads CASSAAGAPNQPQHF. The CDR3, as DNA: TGTGCCAGCAGCGCCGCAGGCGCCCCCAATCAGCCCCAGCATTTT.

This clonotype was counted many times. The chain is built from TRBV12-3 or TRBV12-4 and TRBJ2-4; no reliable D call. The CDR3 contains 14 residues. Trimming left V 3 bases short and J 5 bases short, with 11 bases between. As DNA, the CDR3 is TGTGCCAGCAGTTTTAATCAGGCGCAAAACATTCAGTACTTC. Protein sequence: CASSFNQAQNIQYF.

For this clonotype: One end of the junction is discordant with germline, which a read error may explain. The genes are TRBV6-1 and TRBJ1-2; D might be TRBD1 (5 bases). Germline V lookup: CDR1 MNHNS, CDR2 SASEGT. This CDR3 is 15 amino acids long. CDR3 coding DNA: TGTGCCAGCAGTGAAGGCCCGGGGGGTTCGTATGGTTACACCTTC. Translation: CASSEGPGGSYGYTF.

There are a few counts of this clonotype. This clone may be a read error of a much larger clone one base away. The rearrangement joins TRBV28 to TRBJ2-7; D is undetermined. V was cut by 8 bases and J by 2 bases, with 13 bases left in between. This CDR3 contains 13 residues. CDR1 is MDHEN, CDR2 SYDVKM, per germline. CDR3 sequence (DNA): TGTGCCAGCCTCCCCCGACCACCCTACGAGCAGTACTTC. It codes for CASLPRPPYEQYF.

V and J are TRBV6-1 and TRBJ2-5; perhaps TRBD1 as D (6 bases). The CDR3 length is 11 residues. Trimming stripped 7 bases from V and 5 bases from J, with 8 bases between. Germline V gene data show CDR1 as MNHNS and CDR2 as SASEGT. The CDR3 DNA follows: TGTGCCAGCAAGAGGGGGGAGACCCAGTACTTC. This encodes CASKRGETQYF.

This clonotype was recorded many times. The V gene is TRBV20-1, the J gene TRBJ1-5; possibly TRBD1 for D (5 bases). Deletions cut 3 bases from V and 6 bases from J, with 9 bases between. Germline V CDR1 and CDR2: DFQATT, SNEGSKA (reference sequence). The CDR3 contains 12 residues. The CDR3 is CSASRATQPQHF. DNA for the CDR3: TGCAGTGCTAGCAGGGCGACTCAGCCCCAGCATTTT.

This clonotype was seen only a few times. The CDR3 coding sequence is TGTGCCAGCAGCCAAGGGGCTAGCGGACAAGAGACCCAGTACTTC. As protein: CASSQGASGQETQYF. The rearrangement uses TRBV4-2 and TRBJ2-5; 7 nucleotides align to TRBD2. The CDR3 length is 15 residues. V was pared by 1 base and J by 2 bases, with 4 bases of the junction left unmatched. Germline V CDR1 and CDR2: LGHNA, YNFKEQ.

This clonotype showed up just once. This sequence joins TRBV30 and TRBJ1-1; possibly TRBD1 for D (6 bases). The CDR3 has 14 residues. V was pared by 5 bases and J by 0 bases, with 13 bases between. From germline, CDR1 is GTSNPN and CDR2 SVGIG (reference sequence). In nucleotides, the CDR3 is TGTGCCTGGGGGAAGACAGGTCTGAACACTGAAGCTTTCTTT. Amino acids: CAWGKTGLNTEAFF.

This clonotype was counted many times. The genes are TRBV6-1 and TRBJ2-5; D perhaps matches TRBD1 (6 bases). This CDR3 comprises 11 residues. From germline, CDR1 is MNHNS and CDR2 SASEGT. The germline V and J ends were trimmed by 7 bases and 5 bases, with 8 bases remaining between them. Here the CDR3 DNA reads TGTGCCAGCACCCAGGGGGAGACCCAGTACTTC. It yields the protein CASTQGETQYF.